The 5 T cell receptor beta chains below all came from one sample that was sequenced in a study of shared clonotypes between healthy human individuals. Sequencing used immunoSEQ multiplex PCR; TCRdb keeps in-frame clones, though not all of them. The profile covers some 480,000 clones, with 79% appearing a single time and approximately 12% taken by the ten largest. The sequenced sample consisted of PBMCs. The receptor set was obtained from a woman aged 40 to 55 in good health. Some clones in this sample may be carry-over from other donors' samples.

The chain is built from TRBV6-1 and TRBJ2-7, with D tentatively TRBD2 (5 bases). CDR3 size: 16 residues. V shed 6 bases and J shed 4 bases, with 22 bases lying between them. The germline CDR1 and CDR2 sequences are MNHNS and SASEGT. The CDR3 DNA reads TGTGCCAGCAGAGAACAAGGAGGATCAAATTCGTACGAGCAGTACTTC. Protein product: CASREQGGSNSYEQYF.

This clone was seen a handful of times. The chain couples TRBV7-9 to TRBJ1-2; no clear D. The CDR3 has 12 residues. The germline V and J ends were trimmed by 2 bases and 4 bases, with 5 bases remaining between them. Per the germline V gene, CDR1 is SEHNR and CDR2 is FQNEAQ (reference sequence). CDR3 in DNA: TGTGCCAGCAGCTTATTATCCTATGGCTACACCTTC. Translation gives CASSLLSYGYTF. The entire variable domain, with the rest obtained from reference TRBV7-9 and TRBJ1-2, is as follows: DTGVSQNPRHKITKRGQNVTFRCDPISEHNRLYWYRQTLGQGPEFLTYFQNEAQLEKSRLLSDRFSAERPKGSFSTLEIQRTEQGDSAMYLCASSLLSYGYTFGSGTRLTVV.

The chain uses TRBV7-2 and TRBJ1-3; D gene ambiguous. Germline lookup yields CDR1 SGHTA and CDR2 FQGNSA. The CDR3 loop spans 13 amino acids. The V gene lost 5 bases and the J gene lost 0 bases, with 5 bases spanning the gap. CDR3 sequence: CASSENSGNTIYF. CDR3 DNA sequence: TGTGCCAGCAGCGAGAACTCTGGAAACACCATATATTTT.

V and J are TRBV6-5 and TRBJ1-2; D is perhaps TRBD1 (6 bases). CDR1 and CDR2 (germline): MNHEY, SVGAGI. The CDR3 spans 12 residues. The V gene lost 7 bases and the J gene lost 5 bases, with 11 bases spanning the gap. CDR3 sequence: CASTKGGYGYTF. DNA for the CDR3: TGTGCCAGCACTAAGGGGGGGTATGGCTACACCTTC.

The gene calls are TRBV10-3 and TRBJ1-1; unclear D gene. The V end lost 10 bases, the J end lost 0 bases, and 9 bases lay between the germline ends. CDR1 and CDR2 (germline): ENHRY, SYGVKD. This CDR3 spans 12 amino acids. In DNA form, the CDR3 reads TGTGCCACGCGGGCAGTGAACACTGAAGCTTTCTTT. The encoded protein is CATRAVNTEAFF.